Listed below are T cell receptor beta chains from one sample, sequenced in a study of blood T cell repertoires in COVID-19. Assay: immunoSEQ multiplex PCR; the TCRdb copy retains only in-frame clones and omits some. The sample records 200,000 to 300,000 clones, 65% to 90% being singletons. Sequences were obtained from peripheral blood. The receptors come from a man between 50 and 59 years old with COVID-19, enrolled during active disease. CDR3s include the opening cysteine and the closing phenylalanine or tryptophan. Each record gives: J gene, clone size, D gene, V gene, CDR3 DNA, CDR3 protein. D genes are given only for firm matches. The size entry is marked missing in some rows and otherwise reads once, few, many or a size class.

>TRBJ2-5|.|TRBD2|TRBV6-5
TGTGCCAGCAGTATGCGACTAGCGGGGGAAGAGACCCAGTACTTC
CASSMRLAGEETQYF
>TRBJ1-2|.|.|TRBV2
TGTGCCAGCAGTGACAGGGTAACGCGCTACACCTTC
CASSDRVTRYTF
>TRBJ2-3|.|TRBD2|TRBV28
TGTGCCAGCAGTTTATCCTCTAGCGGGGGACCAGATACGCAGTATTTT
CASSLSSSGGPDTQYF
>TRBJ1-5|.|TRBD1|TRBV4-1
TGCGCCAGCAGCCAAGATGGGACAGGGGCTGGTCAGCCCCAGCATTTT
CASSQDGTGAGQPQHF
>TRBJ1-6|few|.|TRBV5-1
TGCGCCAGCATGATCGGGACACTGGCTGCGGCACCCCTCCACTTT
CASMIGTLAAAPLHF
>TRBJ1-4|.|TRBD1|TRBV19
TGTGCCAGTACCCCTATGGACGGACAGGGGCCGTTAGCTAATGAAAAACTGTTTTTT
CASTPMDGQGPLANEKLFF
>TRBJ1-1|many|.|TRBV19
TGTGCCAGTAATCTGGGCAGCACTGAAGCTTTCTTT
CASNLGSTEAFF
>TRBJ1-5|.|.|TRBV30
TGTGCCTGGAATAGGAGGGGGGGCGTCTCCAAGAATCAGCCCCAGCATTTT
CAWNRRGGVSKNQPQHF
>TRBJ2-7|.|TRBD1|TRBV7-9
TGTGCCAGCAGCAACTCCGTTGGGACAGGGGCCTACGAGCAGTACTTC
CASSNSVGTGAYEQYF
>TRBJ1-5|once|.|TRBV19
TGTGCCAGTAAAAGGTTCACAGGTAGCAATCAGCCCCAGCATTTT
CASKRFTGSNQPQHF
>TRBJ1-6|.|TRBD1|TRBV4-1
TGCGCCAGCAGCCAAGGACCGAGACAGGGCTATAATTCACCCCTCCACTTT
CASSQGPRQGYNSPLHF
>TRBJ2-1|.|.|TRBV7-8
TGTGCCAGCAGCTTATCCGGTGGCGGTTCCTACAATGAGCAGTTCTTC
CASSLSGGGSYNEQFF
>TRBJ1-2|.|.|TRBV7-2
TGTGCCAGCAGCTTAGGTCACCAGGGGACGTACTATGGCTACACCTTC
CASSLGHQGTYYGYTF
>TRBJ2-6|.|.|TRBV7-3
TGTGCCAGCAGGCCGGGATCTGGGGCCAACGTCCTGACTTTC
CASRPGSGANVLTF
>TRBJ1-2|.|TRBD1|TRBV4-1
TGCGCCAGCAGCCAAGGAACAGGGGGGTATGGCTACACCTTC
CASSQGTGGYGYTF
>TRBJ1-5|.|.|TRBV9
TGTGCCAGCAGCGCGGGGAACAATCAGCCCCAGCATTTT
CASSAGNNQPQHF
>TRBJ2-3|.|.|TRBV6-2/TRBV6-3
TGTGCCAGCAGTTACTATGGACTCACAGATACGCAGTATTTT
CASSYYGLTDTQYF
>TRBJ2-4|once|.|TRBV9
TGTGCCAGCAGCGTAGGGGGGCAAGCCAAAAACATTCAGTACTTC
CASSVGGQAKNIQYF
>TRBJ2-7|.|.|TRBV4-1
TGCGCCAGCAGCCAAGAGGACAGTTCCTACGAGCAGTACTTC
CASSQEDSSYEQYF
>TRBJ1-2|.|.|TRBV3-1/TRBV3-2
TGTGCCAGCAGCCAAGATGGCGGGTTTGGCTACACCTTC
CASSQDGGFGYTF
>TRBJ1-1|once|.|TRBV6-5
TGTGCCAGCAGTTACTCTCGGGGAAGGGTTTCTGAAGCTTTCTTT
CASSYSRGRVSEAFF
>TRBJ2-1|.|.|TRBV3-1/TRBV3-2
TGTGCCAGCAGCCAATACGGGGGAACATCCAATGAGCAGTTCTTC
CASSQYGGTSNEQFF
>TRBJ2-7|.|.|TRBV21-1
TGTGCCAGCAGCAAAGAGCGGACAGGGTACGAGCAGTACTTC
CASSKERTGYEQYF
>TRBJ2-1|.|.|TRBV7-9
TGTGCCAGCAGCGCCGCCGGACAGACCTACAATGAGCAGTTCTTC
CASSAAGQTYNEQFF
>TRBJ2-2|.|TRBD1|TRBV9
TGTGCCAGCAGCGTCACAGGGGGCGCCGACACCGGGGAGCTGTTTTTT
CASSVTGGADTGELFF
>TRBJ1-4|.|.|TRBV4-3
TGCGCCAGCAGCCAAGATAGACAGAATAATGAAAAACTGTTTTTT
CASSQDRQNNEKLFF
>TRBJ1-4|.|TRBD1|TRBV5-1
TGCGCCAGCAGCCGACAGGGGGCTAATGAAAAACTGTTTTTT
CASSRQGANEKLFF
>TRBJ1-1|.|TRBD1|TRBV28
TGTGCCAGCAGTGCGCCTGGTAACAGGGGAGCTTTCTTT
CASSAPGNRGAFF
>TRBJ1-5|.|.|TRBV21-1
TGTGCCAGCAGCAAACACGGGTCGGCCAATCAGCCCCAGCATTTT
CASSKHGSANQPQHF
>TRBJ2-2|few|TRBD1|TRBV19
TGTGCCAGTAGCCCGGGACAGGGTAGCACCGGGGAGCTGTTTTTT
CASSPGQGSTGELFF
>TRBJ1-2|.|TRBD1|TRBV12-3/TRBV12-4
TGTGCCAGCAGCCTTACAGGGGACGGCTACACCTTC
CASSLTGDGYTF
>TRBJ1-6|.|.|TRBV22-1
TGTCCTGGGAGCACCCTTGGGACAGTGAAATTAAATTCACCCCTCCACTTT
CPGSTLGTVKLNSPLHF
>TRBJ1-2|.|.|TRBV7-9
TGTGCCAGCAGCTTGGCGGGGCATTCCGGACCCAACTATGGCTACACCTTC
CASSLAGHSGPNYGYTF
>TRBJ1-2|.|.|TRBV28
TGTGCCAGCAGCGGGACATCCCGGTTAGGCTATGGCTACACCTTC
CASSGTSRLGYGYTF
>TRBJ1-4|.|.|TRBV14
TGTGCCAGCAGCAACAGCGGATTAAATGAAAAACTGTTTTTT
CASSNSGLNEKLFF
>TRBJ1-6|.|TRBD1|TRBV6-5
TGTGCCAGCAGTTACTCGCAGGGGGGTAATTCACCCCTCCACTTT
CASSYSQGGNSPLHF
>TRBJ2-1|.|.|TRBV11-2
TGTGCCAGCAGCTACGACAAAAACTCCTACAATGAGCAGTTCTTC
CASSYDKNSYNEQFF
>TRBJ2-2|.|TRBD1|TRBV6-2/TRBV6-3
TGTGCCAGCAGTTACGGAAAGGGGGCAAGGGAGCTGTTTTTT
CASSYGKGARELFF
>TRBJ1-6|.|.|TRBV4-1
TGCGCCAGCAGCCAAGTACTAGAGGTGTCGTCCTCACCCCTCCACTTT
CASSQVLEVSSSPLHF
>TRBJ1-2|.|TRBD1|TRBV4-1
TGCGCCAGCAGCCAAGTTCCGGACAGGGTTTATGGCTACACCTTC
CASSQVPDRVYGYTF
>TRBJ1-3|.|.|TRBV30
TGTGCCTGGGCTTTTACTATTACGGGGGGAAACACCATATATTTT
CAWAFTITGGNTIYF
>TRBJ2-3|.|TRBD2|TRBV5-4
TGTGCCAGCAGCCCCGGGACTAGCGGGGGATACACAGATACGCAGTATTTT
CASSPGTSGGYTDTQYF
>TRBJ1-2|.|.|TRBV13
TGTGCCAGCAGCTGGGACACAAGGGGCTACACCTTC
CASSWDTRGYTF
>TRBJ2-1|once|TRBD1|TRBV5-5
TGTGCCAGCAGCTTGACCTCAGGGGGTAGGGATGAGCAGTTCTTC
CASSLTSGGRDEQFF
>TRBJ2-7|.|.|TRBV25-1
TGTGCCAGCAGTGAGCCAGGGGGGAGCTACGAGCAGTACTTC
CASSEPGGSYEQYF
>TRBJ2-5|.|TRBD2|TRBV4-3
TGCGCCAGCAGCCGCGGACTAGGAGGGGTCCAAGAGACCCAGTACTTC
CASSRGLGGVQETQYF
>TRBJ1-1|.|TRBD1|TRBV27
TGTGCCAGCACCACACCGGGACAGGGTTTAGCTGAAGCTTTCTTT
CASTTPGQGLAEAFF
>TRBJ1-6|.|TRBD1|TRBV27
TGTGCCAGCAGTCCAAGACAGGGTTCCTATTCACCCCTCCACTTT
CASSPRQGSYSPLHF
>TRBJ1-1|.|.|TRBV3-1/TRBV3-2
TGTGCCAGCAGCCAAGCCGGGGGTCAGGGTCTAACTGAAGCTTTCTTT
CASSQAGGQGLTEAFF